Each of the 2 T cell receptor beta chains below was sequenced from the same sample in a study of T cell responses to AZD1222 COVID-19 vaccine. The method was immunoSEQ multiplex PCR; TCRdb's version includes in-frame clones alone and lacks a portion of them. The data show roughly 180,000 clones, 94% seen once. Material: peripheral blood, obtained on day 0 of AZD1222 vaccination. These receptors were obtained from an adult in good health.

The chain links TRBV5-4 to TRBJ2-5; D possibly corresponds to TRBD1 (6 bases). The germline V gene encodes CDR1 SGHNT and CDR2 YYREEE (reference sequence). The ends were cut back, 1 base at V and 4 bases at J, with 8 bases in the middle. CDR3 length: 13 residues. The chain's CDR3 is CASSLTGLETQYF. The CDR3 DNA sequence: TGTGCCAGCAGCTTGACAGGGCTAGAGACCCAGTACTTC.

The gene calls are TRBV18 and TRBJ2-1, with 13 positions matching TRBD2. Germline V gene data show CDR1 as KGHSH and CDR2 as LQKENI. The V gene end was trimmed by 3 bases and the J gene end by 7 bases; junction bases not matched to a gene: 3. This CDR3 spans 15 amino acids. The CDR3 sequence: CASSPGLAGANEQFF. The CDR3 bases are TGTGCCAGCTCACCCGGACTAGCGGGAGCGAATGAGCAGTTCTTC.